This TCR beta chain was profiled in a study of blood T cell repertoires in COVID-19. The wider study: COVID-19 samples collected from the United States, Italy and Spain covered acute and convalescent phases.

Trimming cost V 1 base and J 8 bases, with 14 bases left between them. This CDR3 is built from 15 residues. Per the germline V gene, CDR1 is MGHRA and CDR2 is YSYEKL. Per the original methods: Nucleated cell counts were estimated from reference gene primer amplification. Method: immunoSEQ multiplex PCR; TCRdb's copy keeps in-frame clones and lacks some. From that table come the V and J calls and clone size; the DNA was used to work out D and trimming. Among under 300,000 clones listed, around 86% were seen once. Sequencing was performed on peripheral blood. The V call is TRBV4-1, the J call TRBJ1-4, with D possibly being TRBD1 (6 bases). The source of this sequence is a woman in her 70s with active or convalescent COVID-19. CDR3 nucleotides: TGCGCCAGCAGCCAAGCGGACCTAAGGGGGGAAAAACTGTTTTTT. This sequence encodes CASSQADLRGEKLFF.